A single sample gave rise to the 26 T cell receptor beta chains below, sequenced in a study of shared clonotypes between healthy human individuals. The method was immunoSEQ multiplex PCR; TCRdb's version includes in-frame clones alone and lacks a portion of them. The profile shows roughly 2 million clones, about 95% of them singletons. Naive-designated CD8 cells lacked CD45RO, were positively enriched for CCR7, and omitted terminally differentiated effector memory CD45RA+ cells. What was sequenced was naive CD8+ T cells sorted from blood. The receptors stem from a man aged 18 to 35 in good health.

The rearrangement links TRBV6-1 to TRBJ1-5; the match to TRBD1 covers 7 bases. After removal of 0 bases from V and 0 bases from J, the junction contained 5 bases not matched to a gene. The CDR3 sequence is 17 residues long. Germline V lookup: CDR1 MNHNS, CDR2 SASEGT. CDR3 sequence reads: CASSEADRRNSNQPQHF. The CDR3 nucleotides are TGTGCCAGCAGTGAAGCGGACAGGCGTAATAGCAATCAGCCCCAGCATTTT.

The rearrangement joins TRBV13 to TRBJ2-5; 8 nucleotides agree with TRBD1. Trimming removed 0 bases from V and 4 bases from J; junction bases left unmatched: 4. Germline CDR1 is PRHDT and CDR2 is FYEKMQ (reference sequence). The CDR3 is 15 amino acids. The chain's CDR3 is CASSLGQGAGETQYF. CDR3 sequence (DNA): TGTGCCAGCAGCTTAGGTCAGGGGGCGGGAGAGACCCAGTACTTC. The full variable domain, completed using reference TRBV13 and TRBJ2-5, is AAGVIQSPRHLIKEKRETATLKCYPIPRHDTVYWYQQGPGQDPQFLISFYEKMQSDKGSIPDRFSAQQFSDYHSELNMSSLELGDSALYFCASSLGQGAGETQYFGPGTRLLVL.

This chain connects TRBV7-9 to TRBJ2-7; TRBD2 is a possible D gene (5 bases). Germline V gene sequence: CDR1 SEHNR, CDR2 FQNEAQ (reference sequence). This CDR3 spans 16 amino acids. Trimming removed 5 bases at V and 5 bases at J, with 22 bases between. CDR3 sequence: CASSAYLGETANEQYF. The DNA of the CDR3 is TGTGCCAGCAGCGCCTATCTCGGGGAAACCGCAAACGAGCAGTACTTC.

The chain uses TRBV27 and TRBJ1-4; D ambiguous. The CDR3 totals 14 residues. V lost 2 bases and J lost 4, with 8 bases in between. Germline assignment: CDR1 MNHEY and CDR2 SMNVEV (reference sequence). CDR3 nucleotide sequence: TGTGCCAGCAGTTTAATGGGGAATAATGAAAAACTGTTTTTT. Translating it yields CASSLMGNNEKLFF.

The rearrangement links TRBV2 to TRBJ2-5; D tentatively fits TRBD1 or TRBD2 (5 bases each). The CDR3 consists of 14 residues. Germline V gene lookup returns CDR1 SNHLY and CDR2 FYNNEI. Between the trimmed V and J ends, which lost 4 bases and 11 bases, there was a span of 20 bases. The CDR3 sequence is CASSARDELGEQYF. The DNA for the CDR3 is TGTGCCAGCAGTGCCCGGGACGAATTGGGGGAGCAGTACTTC.

The chain is built from TRBV20-1 and TRBJ2-7; perhaps TRBD2 as D (5 bases). Germline V gene data show CDR1 as DFQATT and CDR2 as SNEGSKA (reference sequence). The CDR3 loop spans 11 amino acids. V shed 4 bases and J shed 6 bases, with 10 bases lying between them. The CDR3 coding sequence is TGCAGTGCTATACAAGAGGGCGAGCAGTACTTC. The encoded protein is CSAIQEGEQYF.

This rearrangement joins TRBV14 to TRBJ2-1; the D gene is possibly TRBD1 (6 bases). The length of the CDR3 is 16 residues. Germline lookup yields CDR1 SGHDN and CDR2 FVKESK. With 3 bases removed from V and 0 bases from J, the gap between germline ends came to 12 bases. The CDR3 sequence: CASSQLGQSSYNEQFF. Written as DNA, the CDR3 is TGTGCCAGCAGCCAGCTAGGACAGTCCTCCTACAATGAGCAGTTCTTC.

The chain combines TRBV27 with TRBJ1-1; tentative D call: TRBD1 (6 bases). The germline CDR1 and CDR2 sequences are MNHEY and SMNVEV (reference sequence). V was trimmed by 2 bases and J by 4 bases, leaving 11 bases between them. The length of the CDR3 is 14 residues. CDR3 sequence (DNA): TGTGCCAGCAGTTTAGCCACAGGGTCCACTGAAGCTTTCTTT. Translating gives CASSLATGSTEAFF.

The rearrangement uses TRBV5-1 and TRBJ2-7, with 10 bases matching TRBD1. The CDR3 extends over 16 amino acids. Germline V CDR1 and CDR2: SGHRS, YFSETQ. The trim removed 6 bases at V and 3 bases at J, leaving 12 bases unmatched. This CDR3 is CASKPFRGTGDYEQYF. CDR3 DNA: TGCGCCAGCAAACCATTTCGCGGGACAGGGGACTACGAGCAGTACTTC.

The rearrangement links TRBV4-1 to TRBJ1-2, with D perhaps TRBD1 (6 bases). The germline gives CDR1 MGHRA, CDR2 YSYEKL. This CDR3 region has 16 residues. Deletions cut 3 bases from V and 6 bases from J, with 20 bases between. The CDR3 DNA follows: TGCGCCAGCAGCCACCCCGGGGGGGCGACCGCGGATGGCTACACCTTC. This sequence encodes CASSHPGGATADGYTF.

This clone was recorded a few times. The CDR3 is CASSLAQWGYEQYF. The CDR3 bases are TGTGCCAGCAGCTTAGCGCAGTGGGGCTACGAGCAGTACTTC. The J gene is TRBJ2-7, the V gene TRBV7-8; no definite D call. The CDR3 extends over 14 amino acids. Deletions cut 0 bases from V and 3 bases from J, with 9 bases between. Per the germline V gene, CDR1 is SGHVS and CDR2 is FQNEAQ.

This clone has a single count. This chain links TRBV7-9 with TRBJ2-5; 12 bases are shared with TRBD2. Looked up from germline, CDR1 is SEHNR and CDR2 is FQNEAQ (reference sequence). The V and J ends lost 8 bases and 4 bases, in that order; junction bases with no gene match: 8. The CDR3 spans 15 residues. The CDR3 loop reads CASHATSGGSETQYF. CDR3 sequence (DNA): TGTGCCAGCCATGCGACTAGCGGGGGTTCAGAGACCCAGTACTTC. The whole variable domain, filled in from reference TRBV7-9 and TRBJ2-5, reads DTGVSQNPRHKITKRGQNVTFRCDPISEHNRLYWYRQTLGQGPEFLTYFQNEAQLEKSRLLSDRFSAERPKGSFSTLEIQRTEQGDSAMYLCASHATSGGSETQYFGPGTRLLVL.

This chain links TRBV6-1 with TRBJ2-1, with 7 bases identical to TRBD1. J was trimmed by 4 bases and V by 6 bases; bases with no gene match: 3. This CDR3 has 13 amino acids. Germline CDR1 MNHNS, CDR2 SASEGT. CDR3 region: CASRGRGYNEQFF. The CDR3 DNA sequence: TGTGCCAGCAGGGGCAGGGGGTACAATGAGCAGTTCTTC.

V gene TRBV30 combines with J gene TRBJ2-5; 9 bases map to TRBD1. The CDR3 length is 16 residues. Germline values: CDR1 GTSNPN, CDR2 SVGIG (reference sequence). Trimming removed 1 base from V and 5 bases from J; junction bases left unmatched: 11. The CDR3 DNA follows: TGTGCCTGGAGTGGACAGGGGGAGTTGCAGGTGGAGACCCAGTACTTC. Its translation: CAWSGQGELQVETQYF.

This rearrangement joins TRBV9 to TRBJ1-2; TRBD1 aligns across 10 bases. Unmatched junction bases numbered 3, after V lost 2 bases and J lost 2 bases. The germline V gene encodes CDR1 SGDLS and CDR2 YYNGEE. This CDR3 contains 15 residues. CDR3 sequence (DNA): TGTGCCAGCAGCGTCGACAGGGGGCTGAACTATGGCTACACCTTC. Translating it yields CASSVDRGLNYGYTF. Full variable domain (remainder filled in from reference TRBV9 and TRBJ1-2): DSGVTQTPKHLITATGQRVTLRCSPRSGDLSVYWYQQSLDQGLQFLIQYYNGEERAKGNILERFSAQQFPDLHSELNLSSLELGDSALYFCASSVDRGLNYGYTFGSGTRLTVV.

The rearrangement joins TRBV21-1 to TRBJ1-3. TRBV21-1 is classified as a pseudogene. This CDR3 region has 15 residues. In nucleotides, the CDR3 is TGTGCCAGCAGCAACCGGGCCTTCTCTGGAAACACCATATATTTT. It encodes CASSNRAFSGNTIYF.

V gene TRBV29-1 combines with J gene TRBJ2-3; D perhaps matches TRBD2 (7 bases). Germline V gene sequence: CDR1 SQVTM, CDR2 ANQGSEA. The CDR3 length is 13 residues. V was pared by 7 bases and J by 2 bases, with 13 bases between. CDR3 nucleotides: TGCAGCGCGAAAGGGGGGGTCACAGATACGCAGTATTTT. As protein: CSAKGGVTDTQYF.

This clone was detected once. The rearrangement joins TRBV19 to TRBJ1-1; 8 bases align to TRBD1. The CDR3 loop spans 15 amino acids. With V trimmed by 1 base and J by 2 bases, 3 bases remained unmatched. Germline CDR1 LNHDA, CDR2 SQIVND (reference sequence). The CDR3 DNA follows: TGTGCCAGTAGTATAGGGGCAGGGGGCAACACTGAAGCTTTCTTT. Translating it yields CASSIGAGGNTEAFF.

This chain uses TRBV28 with TRBJ1-1; no definite D call. Trimming took 8 bases from V and 0 from J, leaving 7 bases between them. This CDR3 has 12 amino acids. CDR1 is MDHEN, CDR2 SYDVKM, per germline. CDR3 loop: CASWDMNTEAFF. Here the CDR3 DNA reads TGTGCCAGCTGGGATATGAACACTGAAGCTTTCTTT.

V usage is TRBV28 and J usage is TRBJ1-2, with D uncertain. With 2 bases removed from V and 4 bases from J, the gap between germline ends came to 5 bases. Germline V lookup: CDR1 MDHEN, CDR2 SYDVKM. The CDR3 spans 12 residues. The DNA of the CDR3 is TGTGCCAGCAGTTTAGAGGGCTATGGCTACACCTTC. Its protein is CASSLEGYGYTF.

This clone has just one count. V gene TRBV5-6 combines with J gene TRBJ1-6, with 7 bases fitting TRBD1. The germline gives CDR1 SGHDT, CDR2 YYEEEE. This CDR3 contains 14 residues. Losses at the gene ends were 1 base for V and 7 bases for J; bases not matched to a gene: 2. The CDR3 sequence: CASSLKQGNSPLHF. CDR3 nucleotide sequence: TGTGCCAGCAGCTTGAAACAGGGGAATTCACCCCTCCACTTT.

The rearrangement links TRBV19 to TRBJ2-7; TRBD1 matches 7 bases. V gave up 2 bases and J gave up 4 bases; unmatched junction bases: 5. CDR1 and CDR2 (germline): LNHDA, SQIVND (reference sequence). The CDR3 is 14 residues long. The CDR3, as DNA: TGTGCCAGTAGTATATCGGTCAGGGGGTACGAGCAGTACTTC. It translates to CASSISVRGYEQYF.

The chain has TRBV29-1 and TRBJ2-1; no definite D call. Trimming removed 4 bases from V and 8 bases from J, with 18 bases in between. Germline-derived CDR1 and CDR2 are SQVTM and ANQGSEA. This CDR3 region has 14 residues. The CDR3 here is CSVVRDPSGDEQFF. The CDR3 DNA is TGCAGCGTTGTAAGGGATCCCAGTGGGGATGAGCAGTTCTTC.

Comments on this clone: Other DNA sequences in this specimen translate into the identical CDR3. V usage is TRBV27 and J usage is TRBJ2-2, with D possibly matching TRBD2 (5 bases). Trimming shortened V by 2 bases and J by 3 bases, and 7 bases separated the two germline ends. Germline CDR1 MNHEY, CDR2 SMNVEV (reference sequence). CDR3 length: 14 amino acids. The CDR3 DNA is TGTGCCAGCAGTTTAGCCGGGGACACCGGGGAGCTGTTTTTT. Encoded protein: CASSLAGDTGELFF.

This clone was observed a handful of times. This clone may be a read error of a much larger clone one base away. Distinct nucleotide sequences in the sample also encode this CDR3. The gene calls are TRBV5-4 and TRBJ2-7; D is uncertain. Trimming shortened V by 2 bases and J by 4 bases, and 4 bases separated the two germline ends. This CDR3 contains 11 residues. Germline CDR1 is SGHNT and CDR2 is YYREEE (reference sequence). CDR3 region: CASSFGYEQYF. In DNA, the CDR3 is TGTGCCAGCAGCTTTGGGTACGAGCAGTACTTC.

V and J are TRBV5-1 and TRBJ2-5; 7 bases match TRBD1. Trimming took 4 bases from V and 4 from J; bases not matched to a gene: 10. CDR1 is SGHRS, CDR2 YFSETQ, per germline. The CDR3 is 15 amino acids. The CDR3, as DNA: TGCGCCAGCAGCGGCACAGGGGTCTCGGGAGAGACCCAGTACTTC. The encoded protein is CASSGTGVSGETQYF.